The present TCR beta chain was sequenced within a study of T cell responses to AZD1222 COVID-19 vaccine. Study-level findings and limits: Clonal diversity may have been underestimated, and the donors were mostly white British, with more females than males. Repertoire sampling was restricted to post-peak T cell response timepoints.

To note about this clone: Its target is not known.

Trimming at V came to 2 bases and at J to 3 bases, leaving 8 bases not matched to a gene. Germline V gene lookup returns CDR1 MNHEY and CDR2 SVGAGI. The CDR3 runs 16 residues. This table comes from immunoSEQ multiplex PCR, and its TCRdb copy is limited to in-frame clones, with some not included. The profile shows 95,000 to 100,000 clones, roughly 86% of them singletons. Combined were second doses at about 4 or about 12 weeks. This receptor was identified in an adult who received the AZD1222 COVID-19 vaccine. The sequenced sample was peripheral blood, obtained 28 days after the second AZD1222 dose. This sequence joins TRBV6-5 and TRBJ1-1, with TRBD1 matching over 8 bases. CDR3 coding DNA: TGTGCCAGCAGTTACCCTGGACAGGGTCATGACACTGAAGCTTTCTTT. Translating gives CASSYPGQGHDTEAFF.